This passage covers 2 T cell receptor beta chains from one sample sequenced in a study of blood T cell repertoires in COVID-19. This table comes from immunoSEQ multiplex PCR, and its TCRdb copy is limited to in-frame clones, with some not included. The sample lists about 26,000 clones, about nine tenths seen once, with 2.8% in the top ten. The material sequenced was peripheral blood. These receptor sequences come from a human donor in a cohort sampled during active COVID-19.

The V call is TRBV6-4, the J call TRBJ2-1, with D tentatively TRBD2 (6 bases). CDR1 MRHNA and CDR2 SNTAGT come from the germline V gene. Trimming pared 4 bases from V and 9 bases from J, leaving 10 bases between. The CDR3 has 12 residues. CDR3 nucleotide sequence: TGTGCCAGCAGTGTGGAGGGAGGTGAGCAGTTCTTC. Protein product: CASSVEGGEQFF.

This chain uses TRBV11-3 with TRBJ2-2, with TRBD2 matching over 12 bases. V was pared by 5 bases and J by 5 bases, with 6 bases of the junction left unmatched. CDR1 and CDR2 (germline): SGHNT, YENEEA. This CDR3 region has 16 residues. CDR3 nucleotide sequence: TGTGCCAGCAGCACCGGACTAGCGGGGCGTACCGGGGAGCTGTTTTTT. Translating gives CASSTGLAGRTGELFF.